The entry below describes one T cell receptor beta chain. Time point in this sample: before trial treatment. The data derive from a study of low-dose radiotherapy and immunotherapy resistance in tumors. The wider study: Members of Cohort 2 were treated with 1 Gy per fraction every two weeks; their total was 13 Gy over 26 weeks. Ipilimumab 1 mg/kg every six weeks, together with nivolumab 240 mg every two weeks, was given intravenously to patients.

V lost 5 bases, J lost 10 bases, and 14 bases stayed unmatched. The CDR3 contains 15 residues. CDR1 is MNHEY, CDR2 SMNVEV, per germline (reference sequence). cDNA synthesis used a TRAV/TRBV-specific primer set for both chains. The TCRs were subjected to amplification over roughly 18 PCR cycles employing a constant-region primer in conjunction with a V-primer adapter. TCRdb ran MiXCR on the reads and lists one entry per CDR3 protein. The profile shows 100,000 or so distinct CDR3 sequences, roughly a tenth of them singletons. This chain joins TRBV27 and TRBJ2-1, with TRBD1 matching 7 bases. The starting material was PBMCs, obtained before treatment. The origin of this receptor is a male donor with prostate cancer. The CDR3 is CASSMTGSQPMEQFF. CDR3 nucleotides: TGTGCCAGCAGTATGACAGGGTCCCAACCTATGGAGCAGTTCTTC.